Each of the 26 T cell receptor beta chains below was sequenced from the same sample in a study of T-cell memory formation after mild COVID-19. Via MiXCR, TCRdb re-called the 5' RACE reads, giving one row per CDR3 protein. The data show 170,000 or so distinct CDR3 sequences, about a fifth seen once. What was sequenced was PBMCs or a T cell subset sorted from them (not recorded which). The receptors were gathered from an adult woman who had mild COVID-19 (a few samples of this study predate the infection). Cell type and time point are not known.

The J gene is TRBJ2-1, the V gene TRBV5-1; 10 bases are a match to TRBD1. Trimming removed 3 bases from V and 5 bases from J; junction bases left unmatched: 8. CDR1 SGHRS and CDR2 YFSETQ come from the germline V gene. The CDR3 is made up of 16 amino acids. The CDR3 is CASSWPTGQGDNEQFF. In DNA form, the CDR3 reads TGCGCCAGCAGCTGGCCTACTGGACAGGGGGACAATGAGCAGTTCTTC. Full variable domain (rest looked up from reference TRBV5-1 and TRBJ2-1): KAGVTQTPRYLIKTRGQQVTLSCSPISGHRSVSWYQQTPGQGLQFLFEYFSETQRNKGNFPGRFSGRQFSNSRSEMNVSTLELGDSALYLCASSWPTGQGDNEQFFGPGTRLTVL.

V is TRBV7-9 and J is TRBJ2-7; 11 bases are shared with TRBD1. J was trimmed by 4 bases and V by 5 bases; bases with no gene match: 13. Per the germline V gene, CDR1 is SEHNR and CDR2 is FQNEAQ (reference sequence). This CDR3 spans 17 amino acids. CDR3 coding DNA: TGTGCCAGCAGCGTTATGGCAGGACAGGGGGCGAATTACGAGCAGTACTTC. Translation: CASSVMAGQGANYEQYF. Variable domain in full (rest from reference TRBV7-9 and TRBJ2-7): DTGVSQNPRHKITKRGQNVTFRCDPISEHNRLYWYRQTLGQGPEFLTYFQNEAQLEKSRLLSDRFSAERPKGSFSTLEIQRTEQGDSAMYLCASSVMAGQGANYEQYFGPGTRLTVT.

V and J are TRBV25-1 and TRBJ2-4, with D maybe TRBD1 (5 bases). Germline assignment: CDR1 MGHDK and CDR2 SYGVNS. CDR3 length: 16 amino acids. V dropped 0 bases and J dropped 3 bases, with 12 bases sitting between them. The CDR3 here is CASSEYAGWVKNIQYF. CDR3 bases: TGTGCCAGCAGTGAATACGCAGGGTGGGTCAAAAACATTCAGTACTTC. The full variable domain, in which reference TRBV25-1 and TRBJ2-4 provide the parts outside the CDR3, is EADIYQTPRYLVIGTGKKITLECSQTMGHDKMYWYQQDPGMELHLIHYSYGVNSTEKGDLSSESTVSRIRTEHFPLTLESARPSHTSQYLCASSEYAGWVKNIQYFGAGTRLSVL.

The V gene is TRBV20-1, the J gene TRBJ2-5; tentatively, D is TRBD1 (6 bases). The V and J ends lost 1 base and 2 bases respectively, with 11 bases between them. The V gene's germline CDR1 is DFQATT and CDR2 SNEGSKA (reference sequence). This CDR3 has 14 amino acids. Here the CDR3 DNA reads TGCAGTGCTAGAGCTGGGACACCTCAAGAGACCCAGTACTTC. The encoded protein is CSARAGTPQETQYF.

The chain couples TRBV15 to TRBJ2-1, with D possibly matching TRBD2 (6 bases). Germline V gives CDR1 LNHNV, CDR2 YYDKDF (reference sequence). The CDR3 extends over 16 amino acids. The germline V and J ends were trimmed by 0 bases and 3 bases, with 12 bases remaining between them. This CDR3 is CATSRDRRGNYNEQFF. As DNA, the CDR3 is TGTGCCACCAGCAGAGATAGGCGGGGTAACTACAATGAGCAGTTCTTC.

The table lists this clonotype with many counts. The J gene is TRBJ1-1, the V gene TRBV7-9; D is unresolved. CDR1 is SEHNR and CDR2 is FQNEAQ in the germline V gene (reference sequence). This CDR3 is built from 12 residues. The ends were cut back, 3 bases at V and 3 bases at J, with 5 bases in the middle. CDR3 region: CASSFGDTEAFF. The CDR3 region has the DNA TGTGCCAGCAGCTTCGGGGACACTGAAGCTTTCTTT. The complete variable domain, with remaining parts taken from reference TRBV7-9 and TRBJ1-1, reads DTGVSQNPRHKITKRGQNVTFRCDPISEHNRLYWYRQTLGQGPEFLTYFQNEAQLEKSRLLSDRFSAERPKGSFSTLEIQRTEQGDSAMYLCASSFGDTEAFFGQGTRLTVV.

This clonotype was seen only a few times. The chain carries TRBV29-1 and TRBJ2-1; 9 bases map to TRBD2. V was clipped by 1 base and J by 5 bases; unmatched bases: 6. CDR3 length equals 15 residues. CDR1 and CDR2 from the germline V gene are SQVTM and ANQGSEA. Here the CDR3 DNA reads TGCAGCGTTGAAGCCGGGACTAGCAGGGACAATGAGCAGTTCTTC. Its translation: CSVEAGTSRDNEQFF.

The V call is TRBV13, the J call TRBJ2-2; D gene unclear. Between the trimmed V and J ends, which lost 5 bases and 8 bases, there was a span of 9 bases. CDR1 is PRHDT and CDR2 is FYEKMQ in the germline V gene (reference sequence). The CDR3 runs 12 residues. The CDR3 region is CASSAVDGELFF. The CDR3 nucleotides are TGTGCCAGCAGCGCCGTCGATGGGGAGCTGTTTTTT.

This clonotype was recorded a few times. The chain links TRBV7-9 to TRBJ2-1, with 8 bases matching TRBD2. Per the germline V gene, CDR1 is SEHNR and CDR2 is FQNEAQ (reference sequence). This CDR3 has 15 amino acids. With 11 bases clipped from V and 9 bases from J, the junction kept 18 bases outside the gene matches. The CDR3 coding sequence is TGTGCCGCCCCTGTCTTAGTCGGGAGGGCGTCTGAGCAGTTCTTC. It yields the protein CAAPVLVGRASEQFF.

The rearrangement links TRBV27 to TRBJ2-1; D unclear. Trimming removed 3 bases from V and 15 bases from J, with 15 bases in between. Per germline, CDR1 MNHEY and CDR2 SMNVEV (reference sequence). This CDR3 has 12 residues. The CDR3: CASSFSDGDRFF. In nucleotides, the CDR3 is TGTGCCAGCAGTTTCTCAGACGGAGATCGGTTCTTC.

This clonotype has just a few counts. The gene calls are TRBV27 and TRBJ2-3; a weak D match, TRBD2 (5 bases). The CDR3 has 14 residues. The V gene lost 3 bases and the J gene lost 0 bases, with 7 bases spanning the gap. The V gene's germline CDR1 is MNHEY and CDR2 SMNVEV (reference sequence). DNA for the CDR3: TGTGCCAGCAGTTTTGGGAGAAGCACAGATACGCAGTATTTT. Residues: CASSFGRSTDTQYF.

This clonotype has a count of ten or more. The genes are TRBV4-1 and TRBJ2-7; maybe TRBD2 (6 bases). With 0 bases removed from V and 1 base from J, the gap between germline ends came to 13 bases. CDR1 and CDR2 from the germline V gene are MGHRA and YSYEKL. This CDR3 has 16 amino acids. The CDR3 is CASSQDSRESSYEQYF. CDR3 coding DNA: TGCGCCAGCAGCCAAGATTCTCGGGAGTCGTCCTACGAGCAGTACTTC.

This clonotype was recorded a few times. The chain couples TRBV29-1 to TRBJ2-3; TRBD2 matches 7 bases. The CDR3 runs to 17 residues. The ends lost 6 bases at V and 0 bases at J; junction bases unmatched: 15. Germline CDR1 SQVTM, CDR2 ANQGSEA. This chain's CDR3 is CSVVTLAEIVSTDTQYF. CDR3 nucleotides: TGCAGCGTCGTCACCCTAGCGGAGATAGTTAGCACAGATACGCAGTATTTT.

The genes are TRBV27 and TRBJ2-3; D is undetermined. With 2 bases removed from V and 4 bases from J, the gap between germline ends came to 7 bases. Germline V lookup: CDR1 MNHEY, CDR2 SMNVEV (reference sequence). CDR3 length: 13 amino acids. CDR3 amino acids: CASSLGLADTQYF. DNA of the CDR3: TGTGCCAGCAGTTTAGGATTGGCAGATACGCAGTATTTT.

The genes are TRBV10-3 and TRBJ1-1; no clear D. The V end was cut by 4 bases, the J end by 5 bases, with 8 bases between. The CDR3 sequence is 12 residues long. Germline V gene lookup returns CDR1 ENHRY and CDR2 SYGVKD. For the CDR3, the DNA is TGTGCCATCAGTGGAGTCAGGACTGAAGCTTTCTTT. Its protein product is CAISGVRTEAFF.

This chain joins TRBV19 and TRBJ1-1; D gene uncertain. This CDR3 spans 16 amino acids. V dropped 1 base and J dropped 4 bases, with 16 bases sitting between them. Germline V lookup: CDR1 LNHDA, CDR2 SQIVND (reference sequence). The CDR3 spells CASSIVPHSGVTEAFF. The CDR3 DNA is TGTGCCAGTAGTATAGTCCCGCACTCGGGCGTCACTGAAGCTTTCTTT.

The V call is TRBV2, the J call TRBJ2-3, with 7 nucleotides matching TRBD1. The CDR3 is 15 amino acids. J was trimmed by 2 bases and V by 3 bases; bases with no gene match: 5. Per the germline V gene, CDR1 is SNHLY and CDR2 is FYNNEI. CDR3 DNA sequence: TGTGCCAGCAGTGACGGGACAGACACCACAGATACGCAGTATTTT. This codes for CASSDGTDTTDTQYF.

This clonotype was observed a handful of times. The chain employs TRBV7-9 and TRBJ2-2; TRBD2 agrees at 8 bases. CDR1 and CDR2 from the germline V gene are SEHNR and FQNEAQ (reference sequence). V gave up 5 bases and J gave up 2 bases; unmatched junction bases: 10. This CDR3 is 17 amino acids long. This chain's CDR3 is CASSRGLAVLNTGELFF. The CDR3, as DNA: TGTGCCAGCAGCCGTGGACTAGCTGTACTCAACACCGGGGAGCTGTTTTTT.

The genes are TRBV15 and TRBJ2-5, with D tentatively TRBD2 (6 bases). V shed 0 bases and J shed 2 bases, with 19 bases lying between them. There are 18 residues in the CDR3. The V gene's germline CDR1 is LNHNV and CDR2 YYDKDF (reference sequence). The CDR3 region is CATSRDLRGGGEQETQYF. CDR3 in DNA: TGTGCCACCAGCAGAGATCTCCGCGGAGGAGGGGAGCAAGAGACCCAGTACTTC.

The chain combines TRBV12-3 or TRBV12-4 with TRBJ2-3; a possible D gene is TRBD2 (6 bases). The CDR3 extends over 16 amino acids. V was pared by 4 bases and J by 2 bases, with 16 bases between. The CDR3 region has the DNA TGTGCCAGCAGTTCACACGGGGTGGGACTCACAGATACGCAGTATTTT. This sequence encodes CASSSHGVGLTDTQYF.

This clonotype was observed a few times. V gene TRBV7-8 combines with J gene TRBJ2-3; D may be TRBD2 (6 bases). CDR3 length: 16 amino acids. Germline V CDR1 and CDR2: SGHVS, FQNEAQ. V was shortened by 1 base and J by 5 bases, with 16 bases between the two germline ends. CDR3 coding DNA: TGTGCCAGCAGCTTAGAATATGCCGGGGGTCGAGATACGCAGTATTTT. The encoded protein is CASSLEYAGGRDTQYF.

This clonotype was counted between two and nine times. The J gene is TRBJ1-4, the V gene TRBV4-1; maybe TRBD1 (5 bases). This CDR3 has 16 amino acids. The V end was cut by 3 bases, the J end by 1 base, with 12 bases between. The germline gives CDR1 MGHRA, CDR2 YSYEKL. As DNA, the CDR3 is TGCGCCAGCAGCCAGCAAGGAGGGGTAACTAATGAAAAACTGTTTTTT. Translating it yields CASSQQGGVTNEKLFF.

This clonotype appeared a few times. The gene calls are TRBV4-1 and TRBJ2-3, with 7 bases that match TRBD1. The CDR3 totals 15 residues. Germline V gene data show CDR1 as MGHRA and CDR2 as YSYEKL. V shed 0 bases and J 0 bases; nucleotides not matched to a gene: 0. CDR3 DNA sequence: TGCGCCAGCAGCCAAGACAGGGGGAGCACAGATACGCAGTATTTT. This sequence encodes CASSQDRGSTDTQYF.

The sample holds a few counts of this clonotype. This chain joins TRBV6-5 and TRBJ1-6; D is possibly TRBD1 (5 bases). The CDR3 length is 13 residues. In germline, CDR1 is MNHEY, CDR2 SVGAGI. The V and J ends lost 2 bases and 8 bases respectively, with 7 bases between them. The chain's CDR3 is CASSYQGDSPLHF. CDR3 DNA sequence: TGTGCCAGCAGTTACCAGGGTGATTCACCCCTCCACTTT.

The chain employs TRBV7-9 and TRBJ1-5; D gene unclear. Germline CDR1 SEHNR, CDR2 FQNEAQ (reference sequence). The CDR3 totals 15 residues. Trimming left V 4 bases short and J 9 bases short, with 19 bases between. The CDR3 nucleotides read TGTGCCAGCAGCTCCCTTTGGTCCCCGGGCGGGCCCCAGCATTTT. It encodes CASSSLWSPGGPQHF. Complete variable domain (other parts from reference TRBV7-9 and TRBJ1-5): DTGVSQNPRHKITKRGQNVTFRCDPISEHNRLYWYRQTLGQGPEFLTYFQNEAQLEKSRLLSDRFSAERPKGSFSTLEIQRTEQGDSAMYLCASSSLWSPGGPQHFGDGTRLSIL.

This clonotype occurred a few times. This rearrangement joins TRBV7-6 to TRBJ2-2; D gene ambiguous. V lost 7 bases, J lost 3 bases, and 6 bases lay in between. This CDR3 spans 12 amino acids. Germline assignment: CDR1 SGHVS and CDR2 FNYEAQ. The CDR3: CASMFDTGELFF. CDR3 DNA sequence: TGTGCCAGCATGTTTGACACCGGGGAGCTGTTTTTT.